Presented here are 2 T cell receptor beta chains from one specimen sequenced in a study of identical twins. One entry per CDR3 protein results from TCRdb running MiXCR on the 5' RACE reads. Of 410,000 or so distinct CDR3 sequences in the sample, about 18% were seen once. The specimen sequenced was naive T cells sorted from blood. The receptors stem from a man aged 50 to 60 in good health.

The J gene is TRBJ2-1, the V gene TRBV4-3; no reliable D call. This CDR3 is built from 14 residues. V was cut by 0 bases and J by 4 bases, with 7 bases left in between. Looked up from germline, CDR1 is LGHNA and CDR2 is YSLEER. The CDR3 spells CASSQDFTYNEQFF. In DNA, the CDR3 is TGCGCCAGCAGCCAAGATTTCACATACAATGAGCAGTTCTTC.

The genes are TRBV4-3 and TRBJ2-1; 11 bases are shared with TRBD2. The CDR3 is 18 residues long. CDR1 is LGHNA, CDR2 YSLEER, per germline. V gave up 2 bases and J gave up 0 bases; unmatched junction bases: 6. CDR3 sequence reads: CASSQHLAGGASYNEQFF. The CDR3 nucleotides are TGCGCCAGCAGCCAACATTTAGCGGGAGGGGCCTCCTACAATGAGCAGTTCTTC.